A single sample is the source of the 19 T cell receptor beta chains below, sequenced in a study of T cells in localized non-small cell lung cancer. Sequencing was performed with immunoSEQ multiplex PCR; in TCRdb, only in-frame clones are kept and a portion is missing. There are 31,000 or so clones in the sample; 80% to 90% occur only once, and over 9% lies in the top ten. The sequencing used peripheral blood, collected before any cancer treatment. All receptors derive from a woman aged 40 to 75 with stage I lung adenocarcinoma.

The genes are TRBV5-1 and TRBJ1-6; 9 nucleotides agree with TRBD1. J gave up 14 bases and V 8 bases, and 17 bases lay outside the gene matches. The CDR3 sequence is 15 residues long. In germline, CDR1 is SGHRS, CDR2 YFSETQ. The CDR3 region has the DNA TGCGCCAGTGCGGTTTCGGGACAGGGCTTTCAGGCCCTCCACTTT. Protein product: CASAVSGQGFQALHF.

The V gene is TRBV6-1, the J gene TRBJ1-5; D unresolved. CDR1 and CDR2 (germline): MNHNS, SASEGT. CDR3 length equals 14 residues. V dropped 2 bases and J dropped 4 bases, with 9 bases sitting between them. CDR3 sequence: CASSELYGNQPQHF. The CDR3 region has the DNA TGTGCCAGCAGTGAATTGTACGGGAATCAGCCCCAGCATTTT.

CDR3: CASSDNWGTEAFF. The CDR3 nucleotides read TGTGCCAGCAGTGACAATTGGGGCACTGAAGCTTTCTTT. The chain links TRBV2 to TRBJ1-1, with unresolved D. V lost 3 bases and J 4 bases, leaving 9 bases between the germline ends. The CDR3 length is 13 residues. Looked up from germline, CDR1 is SNHLY and CDR2 is FYNNEI.

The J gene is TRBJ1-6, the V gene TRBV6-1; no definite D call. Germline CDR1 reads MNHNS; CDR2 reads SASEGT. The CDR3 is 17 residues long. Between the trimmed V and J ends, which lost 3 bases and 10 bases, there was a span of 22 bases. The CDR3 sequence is CASSETTSLIRSSPLHF. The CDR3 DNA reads TGTGCCAGCAGTGAGACCACGAGTCTTATACGGAGCTCACCCCTCCACTTT.

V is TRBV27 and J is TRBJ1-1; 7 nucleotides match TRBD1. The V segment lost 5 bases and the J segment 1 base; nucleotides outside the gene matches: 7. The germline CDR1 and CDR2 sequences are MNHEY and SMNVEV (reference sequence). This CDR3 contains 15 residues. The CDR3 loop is CASSIQGTGNTEAFF. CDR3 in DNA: TGTGCCAGCAGTATACAGGGGACTGGGAACACTGAAGCTTTCTTT.

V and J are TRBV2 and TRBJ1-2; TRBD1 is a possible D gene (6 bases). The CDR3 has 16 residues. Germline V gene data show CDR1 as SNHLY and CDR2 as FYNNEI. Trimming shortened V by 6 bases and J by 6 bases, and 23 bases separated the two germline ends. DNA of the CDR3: TGTGCCAGCAGGGGTAATGACCGTACAGGGACCCATGGCTACACCTTC. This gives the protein CASRGNDRTGTHGYTF.

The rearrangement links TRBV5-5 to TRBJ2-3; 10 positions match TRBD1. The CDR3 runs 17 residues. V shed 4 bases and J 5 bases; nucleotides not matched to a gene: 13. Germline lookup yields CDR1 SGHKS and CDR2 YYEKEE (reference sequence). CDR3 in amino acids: CASSPIPGQGFGDTQYF. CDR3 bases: TGTGCCAGCAGCCCGATCCCGGGACAGGGGTTTGGAGATACGCAGTATTTT.

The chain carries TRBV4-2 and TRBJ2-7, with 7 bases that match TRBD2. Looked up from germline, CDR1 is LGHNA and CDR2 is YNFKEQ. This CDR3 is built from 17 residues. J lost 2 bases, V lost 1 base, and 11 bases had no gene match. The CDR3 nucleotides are TGTGCCAGCAGCCAAGTACCCGGCGGGGGTTACACCTACGAGCAGTACTTC. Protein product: CASSQVPGGGYTYEQYF.

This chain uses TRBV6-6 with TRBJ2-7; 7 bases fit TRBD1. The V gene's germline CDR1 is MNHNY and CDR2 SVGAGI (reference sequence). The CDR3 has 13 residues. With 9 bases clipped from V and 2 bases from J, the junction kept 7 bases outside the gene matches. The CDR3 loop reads CASTDRAPYEQYF. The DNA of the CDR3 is TGTGCCAGTACCGACAGGGCACCCTACGAGCAGTACTTC.

The CDR3 here is CAWSVNRGRGRNQPQHF. Here the CDR3 DNA reads TGTGCCTGGAGTGTTAATAGGGGCAGAGGCCGCAATCAGCCCCAGCATTTT. The gene calls are TRBV30 and TRBJ1-5, with a tentative D call TRBD1 (5 bases). CDR3 length: 17 amino acids. Germline V gene lookup returns CDR1 GTSNPN and CDR2 SVGIG (reference sequence). V was trimmed by 0 bases and J by 2 bases, leaving 17 bases between them. The whole variable domain, filled in from reference TRBV30 and TRBJ1-5, reads SQTIHQWPATLVQPVGSPLSLECTVEGTSNPNLYWYRQAAGRGLQLLFYSVGIGQISSEVPQNLSASRPQDRQFILSSKKLLLSDSGFYLCAWSVNRGRGRNQPQHFGDGTRLSIL.

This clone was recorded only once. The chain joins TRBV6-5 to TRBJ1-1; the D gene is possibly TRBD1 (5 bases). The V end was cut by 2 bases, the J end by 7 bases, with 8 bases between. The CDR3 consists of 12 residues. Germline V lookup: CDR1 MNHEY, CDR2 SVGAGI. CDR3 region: CASSYLGVEAFF. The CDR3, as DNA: TGTGCCAGCAGTTACCTAGGGGTTGAAGCTTTCTTT.

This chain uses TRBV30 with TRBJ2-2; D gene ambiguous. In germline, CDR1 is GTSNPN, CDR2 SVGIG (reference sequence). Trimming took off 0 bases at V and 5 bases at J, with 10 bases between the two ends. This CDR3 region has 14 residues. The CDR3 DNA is TGTGCCTGGAGTGTAAGGGTGGGAACCGGGGAGCTGTTTTTT. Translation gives CAWSVRVGTGELFF.

The CDR3 is CASSRDGSGNTIYF. The DNA of the CDR3 is TGTGCCAGCAGCCGAGACGGCTCTGGAAACACCATATATTTT. J is TRBJ1-3 and V is TRBV7-3; D is ambiguous. The CDR3 totals 14 residues. With 5 bases removed from V and 0 bases from J, the gap between germline ends came to 8 bases. Looked up from germline, CDR1 is SGHTA and CDR2 is FQGTGA.

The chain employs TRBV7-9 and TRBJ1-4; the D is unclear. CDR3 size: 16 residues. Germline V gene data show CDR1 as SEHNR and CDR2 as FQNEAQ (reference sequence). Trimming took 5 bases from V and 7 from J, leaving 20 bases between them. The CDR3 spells CASSVSTVSQGEKLFF. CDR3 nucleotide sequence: TGTGCCAGCAGCGTAAGCACGGTTTCCCAAGGTGAAAAACTGTTTTTT.

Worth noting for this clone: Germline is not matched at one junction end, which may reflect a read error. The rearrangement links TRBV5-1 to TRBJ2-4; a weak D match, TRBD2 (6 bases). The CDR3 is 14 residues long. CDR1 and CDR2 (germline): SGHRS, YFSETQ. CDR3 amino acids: CASSLGVEEGRRDF. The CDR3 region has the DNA TGCGCCAGCAGCTTGGGGGTGGAGGAGGGACGAAGGGACTTC.

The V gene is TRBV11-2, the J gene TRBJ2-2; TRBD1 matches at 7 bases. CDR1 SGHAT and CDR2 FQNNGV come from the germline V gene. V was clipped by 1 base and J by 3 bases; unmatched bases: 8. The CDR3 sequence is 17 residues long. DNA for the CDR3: TGTGCCAGCAGCTTAGGCCGACAGGGTTGGGACACCGGGGAGCTGTTTTTT. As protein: CASSLGRQGWDTGELFF.

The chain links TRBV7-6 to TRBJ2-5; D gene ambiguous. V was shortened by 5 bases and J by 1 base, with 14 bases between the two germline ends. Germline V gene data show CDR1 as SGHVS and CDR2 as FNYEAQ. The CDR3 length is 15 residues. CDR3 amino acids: CASSLNPGSQETQYF. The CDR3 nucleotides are TGTGCCAGCAGCCTTAATCCCGGGTCCCAAGAGACCCAGTACTTC.

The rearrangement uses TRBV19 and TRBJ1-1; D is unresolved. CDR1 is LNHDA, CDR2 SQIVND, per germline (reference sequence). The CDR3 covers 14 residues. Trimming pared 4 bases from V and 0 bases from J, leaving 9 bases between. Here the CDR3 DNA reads TGTGCCAGTAGTAAGGCCAGAATGAACACTGAAGCTTTCTTT. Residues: CASSKARMNTEAFF. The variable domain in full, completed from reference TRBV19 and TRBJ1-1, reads DGGITQSPKYLFRKEGQNVTLSCEQNLNHDAMYWYRQDPGQGLRLIYYSQIVNDFQKGDIAEGYSVSREKKESFPLTVTSAQKNPTAFYLCASSKARMNTEAFFGQGTRLTVV.

CDR3 loop: CASSLSGQETQYF. Here the CDR3 DNA reads TGTGCCAGCAGCTTGTCAGGGCAAGAGACCCAGTACTTC. The genes are TRBV5-4 and TRBJ2-5; tentatively, D is TRBD1 (5 bases). Germline values: CDR1 SGHNT, CDR2 YYREEE (reference sequence). The CDR3 consists of 13 residues. V dropped 1 base and J dropped 2 bases, with 6 bases sitting between them.